Listed below are T cell receptor beta chains from one sample, sequenced in a study of CD8 T cell repertoires and HIV-1 epitope variants. Repertoires were generated with immunoSEQ multiplex PCR, while TCRdb's copy carries only in-frame clones and drops some. The table records under 100,000 clones, roughly four fifths of them present only once. Sequenced: uncultured baseline CD8+ T cells from peripheral blood mononuclear cells (PBMCs). The receptors here all came from a male donor with HIV. Each CDR3 is given with its conserved first and last residue. The D gene is left open where the match is weak. Not every row has a clone size; where given, it reads once, few, many or a size class.

j_call: TRBJ2-2; d_call: -; clone_size: few; v_call: TRBV6-5; cdr3_nt: TGTGCCAGCAGTTACTCGAACAGGGTGGCCGGGGAGCTGTTTTTT; cdr3_aa: CASSYSNRVAGELFF
j_call: TRBJ1-1; d_call: -; clone_size: -; v_call: TRBV5-6; cdr3_nt: TGTGCCAGCAGTGGGACCCTGAACACTGAAGCTTTCTTT; cdr3_aa: CASSGTLNTEAFF
j_call: TRBJ2-5; d_call: TRBD2; clone_size: -; v_call: TRBV5-5; cdr3_nt: TGTGCCAGCTGCCCGGTGACTAGCGGGGGGCCCCAGTACTTC; cdr3_aa: CASCPVTSGGPQYF
j_call: TRBJ2-1; d_call: -; clone_size: -; v_call: TRBV6-5; cdr3_nt: TGTGCCAGCAGTTACGGGCGGTACAATGAGCAGTTCTTC; cdr3_aa: CASSYGRYNEQFF
j_call: TRBJ2-1; d_call: TRBD1; clone_size: -; v_call: TRBV4-1; cdr3_nt: TGCGCCAGCAGCCTGATTCCGGGACAGTTAGACCTCTTC; cdr3_aa: CASSLIPGQLDLF
j_call: TRBJ1-1; d_call: -; clone_size: -; v_call: TRBV18; cdr3_nt: TGTGCCAGCTCACCGGGCACCCGACGCTTCTCTGGCACTGAAGCTTTCTTT; cdr3_aa: CASSPGTRRFSGTEAFF
j_call: TRBJ1-3; d_call: -; clone_size: -; v_call: TRBV19; cdr3_nt: TGTGCCAGTAGTATAGAGGGGATGACCTCTGGAAACACCATATATTTT; cdr3_aa: CASSIEGMTSGNTIYF
j_call: TRBJ2-1; d_call: -; clone_size: -; v_call: TRBV7-3; cdr3_nt: TGTGCCAGCAGCCCTACCCCCACAGGGACTGCTGAGCAGTTCTTC; cdr3_aa: CASSPTPTGTAEQFF
j_call: TRBJ2-2; d_call: -; clone_size: -; v_call: TRBV11-2; cdr3_nt: TGTGCCAGCAGCTTAGATCGGATCTCCCCGGGGGAGCTGTTTTTT; cdr3_aa: CASSLDRISPGELFF
j_call: TRBJ2-7; d_call: -; clone_size: -; v_call: TRBV5-5; cdr3_nt: TGTGCCAGCAGCTTAGAACGCTTGCCCTCCTACGAGCAGTACTTC; cdr3_aa: CASSLERLPSYEQYF
j_call: TRBJ1-5; d_call: TRBD1; clone_size: few; v_call: TRBV6-1; cdr3_nt: TGTGCCAGCAGTGGGAGGGGGACAGGCTATTCTCAGCCCCAGCATTTT; cdr3_aa: CASSGRGTGYSQPQHF
j_call: TRBJ2-1; d_call: -; clone_size: -; v_call: TRBV6-1; cdr3_nt: TGTGCCAGCAGGGAAAAGGTTGAGCAGTTCTTC; cdr3_aa: CASREKVEQFF
j_call: TRBJ2-3; d_call: TRBD2; clone_size: once; v_call: TRBV4-1; cdr3_nt: TGCGCCAGCAGCCACTTCCCGGGACTAGCGGGGGGGCCGAGCACAGATACGCAGTATTTT; cdr3_aa: CASSHFPGLAGGPSTDTQYF
j_call: TRBJ2-7; d_call: TRBD2; clone_size: -; v_call: TRBV28; cdr3_nt: TGTGCCAGCAGTCCAACGGGACTAGCGACAGCCTACGAGCAGTACTTC; cdr3_aa: CASSPTGLATAYEQYF
j_call: TRBJ2-3; d_call: -; clone_size: -; v_call: TRBV4-3; cdr3_nt: TGCGCCAGCAGCCAAGATTGGGCTAGCGCCACAGATACGCAGTATTTT; cdr3_aa: CASSQDWASATDTQYF
j_call: TRBJ2-6; d_call: -; clone_size: -; v_call: TRBV7-8; cdr3_nt: TGTGCCAGCAGCTTAGAATGGGCTGGGGCCAACGTCCTGACTTTC; cdr3_aa: CASSLEWAGANVLTF
j_call: TRBJ2-3; d_call: -; clone_size: -; v_call: TRBV6-5; cdr3_nt: TGTGCCAGCAGTTCAGGGACCGGGTTGGATACGCAGTATTTT; cdr3_aa: CASSSGTGLDTQYF
j_call: TRBJ2-7; d_call: -; clone_size: -; v_call: TRBV28; cdr3_nt: TGTGCCAGCAGTCCGACAGAGAACCTTTCCTACGAGCAGTACTTC; cdr3_aa: CASSPTENLSYEQYF
j_call: TRBJ2-6; d_call: -; clone_size: -; v_call: TRBV29-1; cdr3_nt: TGCAGCGTTGGGGACTTCTCTGGGGCCAACGTCCTGACTTTC; cdr3_aa: CSVGDFSGANVLTF
j_call: TRBJ2-3; d_call: -; clone_size: -; v_call: TRBV19; cdr3_nt: TGTGCCAGTAGTATAGTCGGGGGATCGTCAGATACGCAGTATTTT; cdr3_aa: CASSIVGGSSDTQYF
j_call: TRBJ2-3; d_call: -; clone_size: -; v_call: TRBV27; cdr3_nt: TGTGCCAGCAGTTTTAGGGACACAGATACGCAGTATTTT; cdr3_aa: CASSFRDTDTQYF
j_call: TRBJ1-2; d_call: -; clone_size: few; v_call: TRBV29-1; cdr3_nt: TGCAGCGTTTCAGGGTACGGCTATGGCTACACCTTC; cdr3_aa: CSVSGYGYGYTF
j_call: TRBJ2-1; d_call: -; clone_size: -; v_call: TRBV29-1; cdr3_nt: TGCAGCGTGAGTTTTTTTGGACAGAATGAGCAGTTCTTC; cdr3_aa: CSVSFFGQNEQFF
j_call: TRBJ2-2; d_call: TRBD2; clone_size: -; v_call: TRBV19; cdr3_nt: TGTGCCAGTAGTAGCCCTGCGGGGGGGTCCGGGGAGCTGTTTTTT; cdr3_aa: CASSSPAGGSGELFF
j_call: TRBJ1-4; d_call: TRBD1; clone_size: few; v_call: TRBV6-6; cdr3_nt: TGTGCCAGCAGTTACGGGACAGGGTACGATGAAAAACTGTTTTTT; cdr3_aa: CASSYGTGYDEKLFF
j_call: TRBJ1-5; d_call: -; clone_size: -; v_call: TRBV6-5; cdr3_nt: TGTGCCAGCAGTTACGGGCTGAGCAATCAGCCCCAGCATTTT; cdr3_aa: CASSYGLSNQPQHF